This TCR beta chain was recovered during a study of T cells in localized non-small cell lung cancer. Overall study results and limits: A denser population of T cells in blood accompanied longer overall survival. Heterogeneity is still possible, as just one tumor region was sequenced. A median of approximately 50 of the top 100 tumor clones appeared in adjacent lung, which was paired and uninvolved.

There are a few counts of this clone. Its antigen remains unidentified. Losses at the gene ends were 0 bases for V and 6 bases for J; bases not matched to a gene: 4. Germline V gene lookup returns CDR1 LNHDA and CDR2 SQIVND (reference sequence). The CDR3 has 15 amino acids. Method: immunoSEQ multiplex PCR; TCRdb's copy keeps in-frame clones and lacks some. The sample holds over a thousand clones; approximately 39% are singletons and the top ten take approximately 8.8%. Sequencing was performed on lung tumor tissue, taken before any cancer treatment. This receptor was obtained from a male donor at least 60 years old with stage I squamous cell lung carcinoma. This chain links TRBV19 with TRBJ1-2; TRBD1 matches 10 bases. The CDR3 is CASSIDGTGANGYTF. The DNA of the CDR3 is TGTGCCAGTAGTATAGACGGGACAGGGGCAAATGGCTACACCTTC.